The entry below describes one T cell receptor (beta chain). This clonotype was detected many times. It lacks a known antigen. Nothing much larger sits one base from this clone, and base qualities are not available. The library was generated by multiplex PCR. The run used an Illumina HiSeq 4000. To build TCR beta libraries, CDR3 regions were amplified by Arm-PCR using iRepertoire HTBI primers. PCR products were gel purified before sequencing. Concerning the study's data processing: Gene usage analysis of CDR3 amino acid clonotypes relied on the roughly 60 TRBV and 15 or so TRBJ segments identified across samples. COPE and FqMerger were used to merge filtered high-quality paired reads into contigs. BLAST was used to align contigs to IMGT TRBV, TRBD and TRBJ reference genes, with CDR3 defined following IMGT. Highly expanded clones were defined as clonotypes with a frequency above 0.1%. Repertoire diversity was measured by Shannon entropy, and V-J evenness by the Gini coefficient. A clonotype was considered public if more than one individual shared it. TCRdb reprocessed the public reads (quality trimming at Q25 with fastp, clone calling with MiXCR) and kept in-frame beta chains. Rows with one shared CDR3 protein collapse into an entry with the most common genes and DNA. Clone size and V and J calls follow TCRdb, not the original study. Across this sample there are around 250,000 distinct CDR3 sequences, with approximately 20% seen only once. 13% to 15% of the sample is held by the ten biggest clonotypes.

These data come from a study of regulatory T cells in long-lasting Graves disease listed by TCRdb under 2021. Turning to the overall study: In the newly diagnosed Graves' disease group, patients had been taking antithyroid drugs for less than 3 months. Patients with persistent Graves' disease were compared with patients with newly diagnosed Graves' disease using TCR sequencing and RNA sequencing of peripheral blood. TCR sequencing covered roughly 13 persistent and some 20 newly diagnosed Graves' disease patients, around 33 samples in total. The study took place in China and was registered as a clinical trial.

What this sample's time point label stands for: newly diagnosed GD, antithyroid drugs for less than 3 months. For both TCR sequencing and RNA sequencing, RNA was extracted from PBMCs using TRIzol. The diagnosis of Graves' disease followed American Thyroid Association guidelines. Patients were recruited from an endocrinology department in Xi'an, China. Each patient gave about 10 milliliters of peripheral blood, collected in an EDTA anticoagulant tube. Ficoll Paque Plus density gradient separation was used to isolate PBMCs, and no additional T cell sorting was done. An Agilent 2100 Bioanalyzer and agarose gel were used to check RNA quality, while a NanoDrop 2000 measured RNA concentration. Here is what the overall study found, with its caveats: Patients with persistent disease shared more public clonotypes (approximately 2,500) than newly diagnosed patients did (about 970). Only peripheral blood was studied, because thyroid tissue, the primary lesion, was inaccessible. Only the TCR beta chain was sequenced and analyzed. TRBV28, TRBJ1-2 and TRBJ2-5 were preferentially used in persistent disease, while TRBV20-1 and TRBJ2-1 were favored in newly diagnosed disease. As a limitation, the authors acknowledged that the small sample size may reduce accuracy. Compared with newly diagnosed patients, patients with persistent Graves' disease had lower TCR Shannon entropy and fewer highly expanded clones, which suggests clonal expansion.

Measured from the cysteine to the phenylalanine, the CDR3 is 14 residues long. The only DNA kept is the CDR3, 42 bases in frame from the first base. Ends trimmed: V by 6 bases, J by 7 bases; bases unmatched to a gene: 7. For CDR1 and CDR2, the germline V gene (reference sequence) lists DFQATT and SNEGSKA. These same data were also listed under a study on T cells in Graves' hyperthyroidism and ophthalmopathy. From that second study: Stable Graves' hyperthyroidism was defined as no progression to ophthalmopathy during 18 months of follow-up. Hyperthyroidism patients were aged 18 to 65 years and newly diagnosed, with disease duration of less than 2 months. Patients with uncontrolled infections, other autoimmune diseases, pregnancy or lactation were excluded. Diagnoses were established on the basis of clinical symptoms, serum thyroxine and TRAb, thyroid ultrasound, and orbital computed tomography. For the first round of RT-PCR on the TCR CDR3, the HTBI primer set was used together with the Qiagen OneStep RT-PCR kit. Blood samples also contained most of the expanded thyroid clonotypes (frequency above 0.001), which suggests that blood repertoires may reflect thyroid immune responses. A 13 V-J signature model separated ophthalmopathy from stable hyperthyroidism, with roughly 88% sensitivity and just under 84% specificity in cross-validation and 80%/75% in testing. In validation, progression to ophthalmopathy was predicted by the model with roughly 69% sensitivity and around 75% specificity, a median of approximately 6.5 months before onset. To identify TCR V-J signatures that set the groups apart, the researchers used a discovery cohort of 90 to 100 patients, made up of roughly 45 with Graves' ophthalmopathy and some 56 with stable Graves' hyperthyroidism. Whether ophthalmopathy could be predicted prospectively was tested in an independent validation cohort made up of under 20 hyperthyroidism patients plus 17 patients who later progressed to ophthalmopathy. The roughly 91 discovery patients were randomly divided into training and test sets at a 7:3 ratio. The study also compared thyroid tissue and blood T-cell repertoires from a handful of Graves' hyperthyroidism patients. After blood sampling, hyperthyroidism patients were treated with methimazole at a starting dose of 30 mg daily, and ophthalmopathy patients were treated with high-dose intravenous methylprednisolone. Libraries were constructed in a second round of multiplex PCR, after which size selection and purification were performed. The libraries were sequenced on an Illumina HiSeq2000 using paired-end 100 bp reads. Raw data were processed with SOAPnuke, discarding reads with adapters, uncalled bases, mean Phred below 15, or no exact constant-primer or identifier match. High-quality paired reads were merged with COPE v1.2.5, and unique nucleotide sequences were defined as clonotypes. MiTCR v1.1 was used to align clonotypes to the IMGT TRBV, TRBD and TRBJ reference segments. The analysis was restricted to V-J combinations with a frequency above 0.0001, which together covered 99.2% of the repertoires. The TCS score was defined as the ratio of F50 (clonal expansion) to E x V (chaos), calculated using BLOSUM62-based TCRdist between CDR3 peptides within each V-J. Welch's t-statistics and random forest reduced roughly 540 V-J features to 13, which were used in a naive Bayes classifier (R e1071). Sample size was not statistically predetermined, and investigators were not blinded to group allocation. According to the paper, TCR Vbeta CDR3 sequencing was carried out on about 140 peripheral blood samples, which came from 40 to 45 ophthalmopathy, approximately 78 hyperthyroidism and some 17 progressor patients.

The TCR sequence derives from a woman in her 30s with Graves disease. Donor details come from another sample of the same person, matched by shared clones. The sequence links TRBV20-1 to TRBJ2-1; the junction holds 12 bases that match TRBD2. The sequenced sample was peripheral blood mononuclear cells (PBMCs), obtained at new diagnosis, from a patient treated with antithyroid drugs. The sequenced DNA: TGCAGTGCCAGCCTAGCGGGGGGGGGAAATGAGCAGTTCTTC. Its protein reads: CSASLAGGGNEQFF.